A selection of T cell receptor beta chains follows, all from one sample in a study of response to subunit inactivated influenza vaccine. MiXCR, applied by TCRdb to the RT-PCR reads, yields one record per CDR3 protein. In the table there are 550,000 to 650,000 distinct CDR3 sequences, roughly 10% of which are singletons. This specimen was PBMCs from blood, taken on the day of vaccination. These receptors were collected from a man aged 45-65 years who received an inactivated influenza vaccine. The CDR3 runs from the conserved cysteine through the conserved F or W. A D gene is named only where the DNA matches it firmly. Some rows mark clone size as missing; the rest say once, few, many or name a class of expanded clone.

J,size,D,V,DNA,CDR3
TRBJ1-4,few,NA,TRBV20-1,TGCAGTGCTAGAGATCGAACAACTAATGAAAAACTGTTTTTT,CSARDRTTNEKLFF
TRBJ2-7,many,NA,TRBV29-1,TGCAGCGTTGTTTTGACATCGGACTACGAGCAGTACTTC,CSVVLTSDYEQYF
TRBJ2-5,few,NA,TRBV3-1,TGTGCCAGCAGCCTCAGGGGGGCCCTAGGGGAGACCCAGTACTTC,CASSLRGALGETQYF
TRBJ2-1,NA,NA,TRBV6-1,TGTGCCAGCAGTACCAGGGCCTACAATGAGCAGTTCTTC,CASSTRAYNEQFF
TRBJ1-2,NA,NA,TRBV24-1,TGTGCCACCAGTGAGAGATCATTCTATGGCTACACCTTC,CATSERSFYGYTF
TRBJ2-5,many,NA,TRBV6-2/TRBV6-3,TGTGCCAGCAGCCGTCGGGAGACCCAGTACTTC,CASSRRETQYF
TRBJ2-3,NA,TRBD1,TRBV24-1,TGTGCCACCAGTGAACGCTCGACAGGGCTAGATACGCAGTATTTT,CATSERSTGLDTQYF
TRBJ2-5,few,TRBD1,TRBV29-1,TGCAGCGCACTGGGACAGGCTGAAGAGACCCAGTACTTC,CSALGQAEETQYF
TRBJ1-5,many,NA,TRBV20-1,TGCAGTGCTAGAGAACCCAATCAGCCCCAGCATTTT,CSAREPNQPQHF
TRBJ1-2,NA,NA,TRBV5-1,TGCGCCAGCAGCTTTCGACAGCAATATGGCTACACCTTC,CASSFRQQYGYTF